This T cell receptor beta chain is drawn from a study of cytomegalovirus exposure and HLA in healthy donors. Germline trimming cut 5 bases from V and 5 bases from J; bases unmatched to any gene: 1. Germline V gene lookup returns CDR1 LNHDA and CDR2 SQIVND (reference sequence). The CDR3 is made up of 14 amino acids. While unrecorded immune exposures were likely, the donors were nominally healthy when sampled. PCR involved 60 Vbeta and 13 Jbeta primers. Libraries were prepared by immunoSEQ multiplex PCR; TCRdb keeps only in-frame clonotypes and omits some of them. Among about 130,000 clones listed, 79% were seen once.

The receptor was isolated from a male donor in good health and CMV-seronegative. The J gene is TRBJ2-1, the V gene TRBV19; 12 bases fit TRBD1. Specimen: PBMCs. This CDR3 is CASSRDRGHNEQFF. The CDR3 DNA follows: TGTGCCAGTAGTCGGGACAGGGGGCACAATGAGCAGTTCTTC. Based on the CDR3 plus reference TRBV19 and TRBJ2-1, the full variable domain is DGGITQSPKYLFRKEGQNVTLSCEQNLNHDAMYWYRQDPGQGLRLIYYSQIVNDFQKGDIAEGYSVSREKKESFPLTVTSAQKNPTAFYLCASSRDRGHNEQFFGPGTRLTVL.